The 17 T cell receptor beta chains presented below share a single source sample, sequenced in a study of identical twins (dated by TCRdb to between 2015 and 2016). Preparation of the library involved 5' RACE. Data came from an Illumina HiSeq 2000. TCRdb reprocessed the public reads (quality trimming at Q25 with fastp, clone calling with MiXCR) and kept in-frame beta chains. Entries that share a CDR3 protein sequence are merged under the most common genes and DNA. The sample yields about 890,000 distinct CDR3 sequences; 12% were counted once. The ten largest clonotypes hold about 1.5% of the sample. The same sample was also used in a study of yellow fever vaccine responses in identical twins.

Source material: PBMCs. The receptors here all came from a young woman in good health.

The chain joins TRBV29-1 to TRBJ1-1; 12 nucleotides align to TRBD1. The CDR3 is 15 amino acids. The V gene's germline CDR1 is SQVTM and CDR2 ANQGSEA. Trimming removed 8 bases from V and 5 bases from J; junction bases left unmatched: 12. The CDR3, as DNA: TGCAGCACCACCGGGACAGGGGGCGAGCTTACTGAAGCTTTCTTT. It specifies CSTTGTGGELTEAFF.

This chain joins TRBV20-1 and TRBJ2-1; TRBD2 might be the D (7 bases). The V gene lost 3 bases and the J gene lost 9 bases, with 18 bases spanning the gap. This CDR3 is 14 amino acids long. Germline CDR1 reads DFQATT; CDR2 reads SNEGSKA (reference sequence). The CDR3 here is CSARWSGDNGEQFF. The CDR3 nucleotides read TGCAGTGCTAGGTGGAGCGGGGACAACGGTGAGCAGTTCTTC.

This clonotype showed up just a few times. The chain recombines TRBV7-2 with TRBJ2-7, with D maybe TRBD1 (5 bases). Trimming took 7 bases from V and 3 from J, leaving 13 bases between them. The germline gives CDR1 SGHTA, CDR2 FQGNSA. The CDR3 contains 13 residues. In DNA, the CDR3 is TGTGCCAGCAATAAGGGGCCCCTCTACGAGCAGTACTTC. It encodes CASNKGPLYEQYF.

This clonotype was recorded many times. This rearrangement joins TRBV9 to TRBJ2-2; 7 bases are a match to TRBD2. Germline V gene lookup returns CDR1 SGDLS and CDR2 YYNGEE. CDR3 size: 18 residues. The V gene end was trimmed by 1 base and the J gene end by 2 bases; junction bases not matched to a gene: 11. The CDR3 DNA sequence: TGTGCCAGCAGCGTACATATTGGCGGGAGAGCCAACACCGGGGAGCTGTTTTTT. Protein product: CASSVHIGGRANTGELFF.

This clonotype was seen only a few times. This chain connects TRBV3-1 to TRBJ2-1; no reliable D call. V was cut by 1 base and J by 5 bases, with 15 bases left in between. Per the germline V gene, CDR1 is LGHDT and CDR2 is YNNKEL (reference sequence). The CDR3 contains 16 residues. CDR3 in amino acids: CASSQAVGLGNNEQFF. The CDR3 DNA is TGTGCCAGCAGCCAAGCTGTAGGTCTAGGAAACAATGAGCAGTTCTTC.

This clonotype came up a few times. V is TRBV10-3 and J is TRBJ1-5, with D perhaps matching TRBD1 (5 bases). The CDR3 has 12 residues. Trimming stripped 8 bases from V and 5 bases from J, with 10 bases between. Germline values: CDR1 ENHRY, CDR2 SYGVKD. The DNA of the CDR3 is TGTGCCATCGGGCCGGGGCATCAGCCCCAGCATTTT. Its translation: CAIGPGHQPQHF.

The chain joins TRBV6-2 or TRBV6-3 to TRBJ2-1; perhaps TRBD2 as D (7 bases). The CDR3 length is 15 residues. Germline values: CDR1 MNHEY, CDR2 SVGEGT. The V gene lost 7 bases and the J gene lost 7 bases, with 20 bases spanning the gap. CDR3 region: CASIKRGGARNEQFF. The CDR3 DNA reads as TGTGCCAGCATAAAAAGGGGGGGAGCTCGGAATGAGCAGTTCTTC.

This chain connects TRBV24-1 to TRBJ2-5, with TRBD1 matching 8 bases. Germline assignment: CDR1 KGHDR and CDR2 SFDVKD. This CDR3 comprises 16 residues. V shed 3 bases, J shed 4 bases, and the junction held 9 bases outside the gene matches. The CDR3 DNA follows: TGTGCCACCAGTGATCCCCGACAGGGGATGTCAGAGACCCAGTACTTC. As protein: CATSDPRQGMSETQYF.

In this sample, this clonotype turned up many times. The gene calls are TRBV7-8 and TRBJ2-2; 8 bases map to TRBD1. Germline assignment: CDR1 SGHVS and CDR2 FQNEAQ. V lost 5 bases and J lost 3; bases outside the gene matches: 5. This CDR3 has 15 residues. CDR3 region: CASSKDRVDTGELFF. The CDR3 DNA reads as TGTGCCAGCAGCAAGGACAGGGTAGACACCGGGGAGCTGTTTTTT.

This clonotype was counted only a few times. The chain recombines TRBV12-3 or TRBV12-4 with TRBJ2-1; D is unclear. V lost 4 bases and J lost 3, with 7 bases in between. This CDR3 contains 13 residues. Written as DNA, the CDR3 is TGTGCCAGCAGTTCGACTCTCTACAATGAGCAGTTCTTC. This gives the protein CASSSTLYNEQFF.

V gene TRBV12-5 combines with J gene TRBJ2-5; D not certain. Germline assignment: CDR1 LGHNT and CDR2 FRNRAP. Trimming removed 0 bases from V and 4 bases from J, with 15 bases in between. The length of the CDR3 is 16 residues. The CDR3 bases are TGTGCTAGTGGTTTGGTACCTAAGAGGTTTAGAGAGACCCAGTACTTC. This codes for CASGLVPKRFRETQYF. Full variable domain (outside the CDR3, taken from reference TRBV12-5 and TRBJ2-5): DARVTQTPRHKVTEMGQEVTMRCQPILGHNTVFWYRQTMMQGLELLAYFRNRAPLDDSGMPKDRFSAEMPDATLATLKIQPSEPRDSAVYFCASGLVPKRFRETQYFGPGTRLLVL.

This chain links TRBV20-1 with TRBJ2-7; the D is unclear. The germline CDR1 and CDR2 sequences are DFQATT and SNEGSKA (reference sequence). This CDR3 comprises 14 residues. V lost 6 bases to trimming and J lost 6 bases, with 21 bases between them. CDR3 bases: TGCAGTGCCGTGACGTCCACAGCCACCTCCGAGCAGTACGTC. It specifies CSAVTSTATSEQYV.

The V gene is TRBV5-1, the J gene TRBJ2-3; 9 bases align to TRBD2. The V gene's germline CDR1 is SGHRS and CDR2 YFSETQ. The CDR3 is made up of 17 amino acids. J was trimmed by 3 bases and V by 0 bases; bases with no gene match: 8. The CDR3 reads CASSLVGGRARTDTQYF. CDR3 nucleotides: TGCGCCAGCAGCTTGGTAGGCGGGAGGGCCAGGACAGATACGCAGTATTTT.

The chain couples TRBV24-1 to TRBJ1-1; 8 positions match TRBD1. V gave up 2 bases and J gave up 1 base; unmatched junction bases: 5. The CDR3 extends over 16 amino acids. Germline-derived CDR1 and CDR2 are KGHDR and SFDVKD. CDR3 sequence (DNA): TGTGCCACCAGTGATTCGAGGACAGGGCCGAACACTGAAGCTTTCTTT. Translation: CATSDSRTGPNTEAFF.

There are many counts of this clonotype. This sequence joins TRBV24-1 and TRBJ2-3; D is unclear. The CDR3 contains 14 residues. V was cut by 4 bases and J by 2 bases, with 9 bases left in between. Germline values: CDR1 KGHDR, CDR2 SFDVKD. The CDR3 here is CATSEQSDTDTQYF. CDR3 coding DNA: TGTGCCACCAGTGAACAGAGCGACACAGATACGCAGTATTTT.

Of note for this clonotype: Being one base from a much bigger clone, this may be a read error. The genes are TRBV6-5 and TRBJ2-4; D perhaps matches TRBD2 (6 bases). Trimming took off 0 bases at V and 6 bases at J, with 15 bases between the two ends. CDR3 length equals 16 residues. Germline V gene data show CDR1 as MNHEY and CDR2 as SVGAGI. Here the CDR3 DNA reads TGTGCCAGCAGTTACTCACCGCGGGACGTTAGAAACATTCAGTACTTC. This encodes CASSYSPRDVRNIQYF.

Only a few counts were recorded for this clonotype. The V gene is TRBV6-1, the J gene TRBJ2-7, with 8 bases identical to TRBD1. The CDR3 is made up of 16 amino acids. Germline V CDR1 and CDR2: MNHNS, SASEGT. V dropped 5 bases and J dropped 2; count of bases not matched to a gene: 11. CDR3 DNA: TGTGCCAGCAGTCGTTACGGACAGGGTACTCCCTACGAGCAGTACTTC. Translation gives CASSRYGQGTPYEQYF.